This T cell receptor beta chain came from a study of blood T cell repertoires in COVID-19. Overall study context: Donors in the United States, Italy and Spain gave samples during acute or convalescent COVID-19. T cells, B-cell-depleted T cells, or PBMCs supplied cDNA or gDNA.

Methods used by the authors: Counts of nucleated cells, estimated from reference gene primer amplification, were obtained. The assay was immunoSEQ multiplex PCR, and TCRdb's table has in-frame clones only and misses some. The V and J calls and clone size come from that table; D and trimming were worked out from the DNA. The data contain 45,000 to 55,000 clones, 84% of them singletons. Per germline, CDR1 WNHNN and CDR2 SYGVQD (reference sequence). This CDR3 is 15 amino acids long. Losses at the gene ends were 5 bases for V and 2 bases for J; bases not matched to a gene: 5. The specimen sequenced was peripheral blood. This receptor was obtained from a man between 45 and 60 years old with acute or convalescent COVID-19. V gene TRBV10-1 combines with J gene TRBJ2-5; 10 positions match TRBD2. This CDR3 reads CASSKGLAIQETQYF. In DNA, the CDR3 is TGCGCCAGCAGTAAGGGACTAGCGATACAAGAGACCCAGTACTTC.